The T cell receptor beta chain under discussion was sequenced for a study of T cell repertoires in cytomegalovirus infection. Across the whole study: It was the public TCR beta signatures that indicated both CMV infection and matching HLA type. Study results and caveats: The study identified carriers of CMV plus the relevant HLA from cumulative public TCR beta family frequency. Within the response measured ex vivo, HLA-C-restricted CMV-specific TCR beta clonotypes were dominant.

CDR1 and CDR2 (germline): SGHVS, FQNEAQ. V lost 5 bases to trimming and J lost 0 bases, with 13 bases between them. The CDR3 runs 16 residues. Of note for this clonotype: Its antigen is currently unknown.

MiXCR was run by TCRdb on the reads, yielding one entry per CDR3 protein. The profile shows 310,000 or so distinct CDR3 sequences, roughly 24% of them singletons. This chain joins TRBV7-8 and TRBJ2-2; D may match TRBD1 or TRBD2 (5 bases each). The clonotype was recovered from a human donor in good health (CMV status not recorded). Some clones in this sample may be carry-over from other donors' samples. Sequencing was performed on PBMCs. For the CDR3, the DNA is TGTGCCAGCAGCCCCTACCCGGGACCGAACACCGGGGAGCTGTTTTTT. Residues: CASSPYPGPNTGELFF.